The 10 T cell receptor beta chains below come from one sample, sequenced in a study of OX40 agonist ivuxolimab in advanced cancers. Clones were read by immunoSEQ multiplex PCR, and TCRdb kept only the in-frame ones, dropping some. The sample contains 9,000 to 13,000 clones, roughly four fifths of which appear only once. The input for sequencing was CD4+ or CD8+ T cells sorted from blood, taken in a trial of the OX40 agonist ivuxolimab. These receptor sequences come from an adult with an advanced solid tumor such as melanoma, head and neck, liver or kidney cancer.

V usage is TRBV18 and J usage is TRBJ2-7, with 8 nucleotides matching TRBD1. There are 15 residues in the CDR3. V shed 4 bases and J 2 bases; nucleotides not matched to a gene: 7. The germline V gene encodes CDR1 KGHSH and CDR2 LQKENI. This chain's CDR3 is CASSLSGTGAYEQYF. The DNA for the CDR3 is TGTGCCAGCTCACTGTCCGGGACAGGTGCCTACGAGCAGTACTTC. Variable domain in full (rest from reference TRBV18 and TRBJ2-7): NAGVMQNPRHLVRRRGQEARLRCSPMKGHSHVYWYRQLPEEGLKFMVYLQKENIIDESGMPKERFSAEFPKEGPSILRIQQVVRGDSAAYFCASSLSGTGAYEQYFGPGTRLTVT.

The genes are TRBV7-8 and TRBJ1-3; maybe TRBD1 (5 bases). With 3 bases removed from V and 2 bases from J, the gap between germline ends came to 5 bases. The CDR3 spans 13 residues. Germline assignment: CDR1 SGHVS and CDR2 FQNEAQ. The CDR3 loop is CASSLGAGNTIYF. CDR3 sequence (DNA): TGTGCCAGCAGCTTGGGGGCTGGAAACACCATATATTTT.

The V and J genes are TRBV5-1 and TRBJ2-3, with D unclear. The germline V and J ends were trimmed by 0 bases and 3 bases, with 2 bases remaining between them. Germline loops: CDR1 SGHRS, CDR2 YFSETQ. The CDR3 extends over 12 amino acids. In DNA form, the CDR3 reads TGCGCCAGCAGCTTGGAGACAGATACGCAGTATTTT. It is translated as CASSLETDTQYF.

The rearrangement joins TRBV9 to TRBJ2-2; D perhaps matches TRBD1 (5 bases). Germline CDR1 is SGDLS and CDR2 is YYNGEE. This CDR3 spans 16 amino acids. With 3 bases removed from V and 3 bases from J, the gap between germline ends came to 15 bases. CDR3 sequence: CASSASVGLYTGELFF. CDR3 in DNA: TGTGCCAGCAGCGCATCCGTGGGGCTTTACACCGGGGAGCTGTTTTTT.

The CDR3 protein is CASSLSTGGGQPQHF. In nucleotides, the CDR3 is TGTGCCAGCAGTTTATCCACAGGGGGCGGTCAGCCCCAGCATTTT. V usage is TRBV27 and J usage is TRBJ1-5; TRBD1 agrees at 9 bases. Germline V gene lookup returns CDR1 MNHEY and CDR2 SMNVEV (reference sequence). V shed 0 bases and J 6 bases; nucleotides not matched to a gene: 3. The CDR3 length is 15 residues.

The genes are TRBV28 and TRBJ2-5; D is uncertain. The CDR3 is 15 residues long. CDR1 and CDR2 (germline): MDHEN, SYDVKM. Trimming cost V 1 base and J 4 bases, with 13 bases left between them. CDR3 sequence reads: CASSLSGPWGETQYF. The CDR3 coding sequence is TGTGCCAGCAGTTTATCGGGTCCCTGGGGAGAGACCCAGTACTTC.

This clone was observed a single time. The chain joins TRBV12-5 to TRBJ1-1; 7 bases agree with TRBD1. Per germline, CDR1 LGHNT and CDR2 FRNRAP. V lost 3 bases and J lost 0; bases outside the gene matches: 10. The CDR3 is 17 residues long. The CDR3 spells CASGFQNTGAMNTEAFF. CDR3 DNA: TGTGCTAGTGGTTTTCAAAATACAGGGGCGATGAACACTGAAGCTTTCTTT.

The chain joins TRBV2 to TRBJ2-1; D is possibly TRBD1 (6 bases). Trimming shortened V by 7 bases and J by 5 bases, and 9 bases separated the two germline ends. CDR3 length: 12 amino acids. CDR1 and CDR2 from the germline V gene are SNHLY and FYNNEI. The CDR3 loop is CASTNRDNEQFF. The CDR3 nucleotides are TGTGCCAGCACAAACAGGGACAATGAGCAGTTCTTC. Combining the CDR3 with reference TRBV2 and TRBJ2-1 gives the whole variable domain EPEVTQTPSHQVTQMGQEVILRCVPISNHLYFYWYRQILGQKVEFLVSFYNNEISEKSEIFDDQFSVERPDGSNFTLKIRSTKLEDSAMYFCASTNRDNEQFFGPGTRLTVL.

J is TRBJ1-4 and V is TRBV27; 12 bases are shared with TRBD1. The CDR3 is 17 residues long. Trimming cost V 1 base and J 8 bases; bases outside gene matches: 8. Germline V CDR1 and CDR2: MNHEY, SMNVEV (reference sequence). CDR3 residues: CASSLWDRGPRGEKLFF. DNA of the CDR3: TGTGCCAGCAGTTTATGGGACAGGGGGCCGAGGGGGGAAAAACTGTTTTTT.

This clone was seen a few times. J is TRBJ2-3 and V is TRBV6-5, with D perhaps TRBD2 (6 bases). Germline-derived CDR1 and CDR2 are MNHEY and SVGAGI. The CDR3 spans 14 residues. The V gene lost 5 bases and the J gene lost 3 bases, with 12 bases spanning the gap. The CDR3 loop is CASSTPSGTDTQYF. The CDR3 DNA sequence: TGTGCCAGCAGTACGCCCAGCGGGACAGATACGCAGTATTTT.